This T cell receptor (beta chain) came from a study of shared clonotypes between healthy human individuals. V trimming: 4 bases; J trimming: 4 bases; junction bases outside the gene matches: 5. CDR1 and CDR2 from the germline V gene are MNHNS and SASEGT. This CDR3 region has 15 residues. Sequencing was performed with immunoSEQ multiplex PCR; in TCRdb, only in-frame clones are kept and a portion is missing. The sample shows more than 2,000,000 clones, around 90% of them seen only once. The V and J genes are TRBV6-1 and TRBJ2-7; 12 nucleotides line up with TRBD2. Source material: naive CD4+ T cells sorted from blood. Subset: CD45RA+ positively selected. The source is a young man in good health. CDR3 DNA: TGTGCCAGCAGTGCCCGACTAGCGGGAGTTTACGAGCAGTACTTC. Encoded protein: CASSARLAGVYEQYF.